The 14 T cell receptor beta chains given below trace back to one sample, sequenced in a study of T cells after yellow fever vaccination. Each CDR3 protein gets one entry after TCRdb re-called the 5' RACE reads with MiXCR. Here the sample spans about 74,000 distinct CDR3 sequences, roughly 6.9% being singletons. The sequenced sample was CD8+ T cells sorted from PBMCs, obtained 5 days after the first yellow fever vaccination. Source of these receptors: a man aged 18 to 29 who received the YFV17D yellow fever vaccine.

V gene TRBV18 combines with J gene TRBJ1-1; D is possibly TRBD1 (6 bases). CDR1 and CDR2 (germline): KGHSH, LQKENI. The CDR3 sequence is 14 residues long. V was cut by 3 bases and J by 5 bases, with 13 bases left in between. The CDR3 loop is CASSPGALRTEAFF. CDR3 sequence (DNA): TGTGCCAGCTCACCGGGGGCTCTAAGGACTGAAGCTTTCTTT.

This clonotype has only a few counts. The CDR3 protein is CASTARVGYTF. In nucleotides, the CDR3 is TGTGCCAGCACTGCCCGGGTTGGCTACACCTTC. V and J are TRBV6-6 and TRBJ1-2; D ambiguous. V was shortened by 7 bases and J by 7 bases, with 10 bases between the two germline ends. The CDR3 sequence is 11 residues long. The germline CDR1 and CDR2 sequences are MNHNY and SVGAGI (reference sequence).

This chain links TRBV5-1 with TRBJ2-7; TRBD1 might be the D (5 bases). Per the germline V gene, CDR1 is SGHRS and CDR2 is YFSETQ. Trimming removed 4 bases from V and 6 bases from J, with 14 bases in between. The CDR3 is 13 residues long. CDR3 in amino acids: CASSAGQVPEQYF. CDR3 DNA sequence: TGCGCCAGCAGCGCCGGACAAGTCCCCGAGCAGTACTTC.

The chain couples TRBV15 to TRBJ1-2; possibly TRBD1 for D (5 bases). CDR3 size: 15 residues. V lost 0 bases, J lost 6 bases, and 14 bases lay in between. From germline, CDR1 is LNHNV and CDR2 YYDKDF (reference sequence). CDR3 amino acids: CATSRDLDKVDGYTF. The CDR3 nucleotides are TGTGCCACCAGCAGAGACCTGGACAAGGTGGATGGCTACACCTTC.

The CDR3 nucleotides are TGTGCCAGCAGCCTGGAGCTTGATTATCCCCAGCATTTT. This sequence encodes CASSLELDYPQHF. The chain carries TRBV4-2 and TRBJ1-5; D uncertain. Germline V gene data show CDR1 as LGHNA and CDR2 as YNFKEQ. The V end lost 4 bases, the J end lost 10 bases, and 14 bases lay between the germline ends. The CDR3 runs 13 residues.

The rearrangement uses TRBV10-3 and TRBJ1-2; D gene unclear. Germline assignment: CDR1 ENHRY and CDR2 SYGVKD. V lost 2 bases and J lost 8, with 18 bases in between. CDR3 size: 15 residues. The chain's CDR3 is CAISETPLGGVGYTF. DNA for the CDR3: TGTGCCATCAGTGAGACCCCCCTGGGAGGTGTCGGCTACACCTTC.

Worth noting for this clonotype: A read error is possible here, since a much larger clone lies one base away. The J gene is TRBJ2-1, the V gene TRBV7-6; 8 nucleotides align to TRBD1. The CDR3 spans 15 residues. CDR1 and CDR2 (germline): SGHVS, FNYEAQ. J was trimmed by 3 bases and V by 5 bases; bases with no gene match: 6. CDR3 bases: TGTGCCAGCAGCCTTGACAGGGGTGTCTACAATGAGCAGTTCTTC. Amino acids: CASSLDRGVYNEQFF.

This clonotype was seen at least ten times. The rearrangement joins TRBV12-5 to TRBJ2-3, with a possible D match to TRBD2 (6 bases). V was shortened by 5 bases and J by 4 bases, with 13 bases between the two germline ends. The CDR3 length is 14 residues. Per the germline V gene, CDR1 is LGHNT and CDR2 is FRNRAP. CDR3 sequence: CASGEGTGADTQYF. As DNA, the CDR3 is TGTGCTAGTGGTGAGGGTACGGGAGCAGATACGCAGTATTTT.

The table lists this clonotype with a few counts. V gene TRBV9 combines with J gene TRBJ1-3; a possible D gene is TRBD1 (6 bases). The CDR3 has 13 residues. CDR1 and CDR2 from the germline V gene are SGDLS and YYNGEE. V was trimmed by 3 bases and J by 2 bases, leaving 6 bases between them. CDR3 protein: CASSGDTGNTIYF. DNA of the CDR3: TGTGCCAGCAGCGGGGACACTGGAAACACCATATATTTT.

This clonotype has at least ten counts. CDR3 bases: TGTGCCAGCAGCCGAGGACAGTCGGGCACTGAAGCTTTCTTT. Translated: CASSRGQSGTEAFF. The chain carries TRBV6-1 and TRBJ1-1, with D tentatively TRBD1 (6 bases). CDR3 length: 14 amino acids. Looked up from germline, CDR1 is MNHNS and CDR2 is SASEGT. Trimming took off 6 bases at V and 4 bases at J, with 15 bases between the two ends.

This chain connects TRBV4-1 to TRBJ1-2; tentatively, D is TRBD1 (6 bases). This CDR3 is built from 15 residues. Between the trimmed V and J ends, which lost 5 bases and 5 bases, there was a span of 18 bases. Germline V gene sequence: CDR1 MGHRA, CDR2 YSYEKL. The CDR3 is CASSFSRDTLYGYTF. The CDR3 DNA is TGCGCCAGCAGCTTCTCCCGGGACACCCTTTATGGCTACACCTTC.

This clonotype was observed many times. The V call is TRBV12-3 or TRBV12-4, the J call TRBJ2-3, with D perhaps given as TRBD1 or TRBD2 (5 bases each). V gave up 6 bases and J gave up 4 bases, with 20 bases separating them. The CDR3 has 16 amino acids. The CDR3 sequence is CASSPLSWGKADTQYF. The CDR3 DNA reads TGTGCCAGCAGCCCTCTTTCCTGGGGGAAGGCAGATACGCAGTATTTT.

The V call is TRBV5-4, the J call TRBJ2-7; no reliable D call. V lost 3 bases and J lost 2, with 12 bases in between. Looked up from germline, CDR1 is SGHNT and CDR2 is YYREEE (reference sequence). CDR3 length: 14 residues. The CDR3 bases are TGTGCCAGCAGCTCCGTTCAGACCCCCTACGAGCAGTACTTC. Its translation: CASSSVQTPYEQYF. Full variable domain (rest looked up from reference TRBV5-4 and TRBJ2-7): ETGVTQSPTHLIKTRGQQVTLRCSSQSGHNTVSWYQQALGQGPQFIFQYYREEENGRGNFPPRFSGLQFPNYSSELNVNALELDDSALYLCASSSVQTPYEQYFGPGTRLTVT.

This chain joins TRBV6-2 or TRBV6-3 and TRBJ2-3; maybe TRBD1 (5 bases). CDR1 and CDR2 (germline): MNHEY, SVGEGT. V lost 4 bases and J lost 4, with 12 bases in between. This CDR3 spans 14 amino acids. CDR3 bases: TGTGCCAGCAGTTGGGCAGGGCCCGCAGATACGCAGTATTTT. It encodes CASSWAGPADTQYF.